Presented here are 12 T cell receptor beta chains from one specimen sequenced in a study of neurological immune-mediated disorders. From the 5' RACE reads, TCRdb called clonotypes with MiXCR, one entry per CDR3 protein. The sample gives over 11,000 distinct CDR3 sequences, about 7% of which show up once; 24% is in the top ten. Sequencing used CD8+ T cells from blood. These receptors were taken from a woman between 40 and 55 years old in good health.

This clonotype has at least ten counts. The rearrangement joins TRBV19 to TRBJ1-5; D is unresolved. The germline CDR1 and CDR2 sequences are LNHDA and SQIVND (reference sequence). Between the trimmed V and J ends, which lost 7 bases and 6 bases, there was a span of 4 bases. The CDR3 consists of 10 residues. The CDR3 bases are TGTGCCAGTATTGGTCAGCCCCAGCATTTT. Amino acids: CASIGQPQHF.

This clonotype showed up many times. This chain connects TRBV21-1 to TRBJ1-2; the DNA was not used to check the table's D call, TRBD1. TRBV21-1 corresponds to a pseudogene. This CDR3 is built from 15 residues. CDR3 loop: CASTKTSDRDYGYTF. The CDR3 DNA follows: TGTGCCAGCACCAAGACATCGGACAGGGACTATGGCTACACCTTC.

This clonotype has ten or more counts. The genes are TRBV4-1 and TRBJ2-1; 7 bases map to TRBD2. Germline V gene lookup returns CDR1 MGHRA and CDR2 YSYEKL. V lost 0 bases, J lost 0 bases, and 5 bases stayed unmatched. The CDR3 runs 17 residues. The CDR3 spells CASSQDPSGYSYNEQFF. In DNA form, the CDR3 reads TGCGCCAGCAGCCAAGATCCTAGCGGTTACTCCTACAATGAGCAGTTCTTC.

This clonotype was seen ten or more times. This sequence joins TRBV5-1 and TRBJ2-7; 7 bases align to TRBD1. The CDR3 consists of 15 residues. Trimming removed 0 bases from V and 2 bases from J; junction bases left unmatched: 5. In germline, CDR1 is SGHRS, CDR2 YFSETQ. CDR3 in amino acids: CASSLVGDRAYEQYF. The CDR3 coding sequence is TGCGCCAGCAGCTTGGTCGGCGACAGGGCCTACGAGCAGTACTTC.

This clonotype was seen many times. The CDR3 DNA is TGTGCCAGCAGCTTAGGTCGGCTAGCGGGGCCTTCCGCGAACAATGAGCAGTTCTTC. Its translation is CASSLGRLAGPSANNEQFF. The chain joins TRBV7-9 to TRBJ2-1; TRBD2 aligns across 9 bases. Per germline, CDR1 SEHNR and CDR2 FQNEAQ (reference sequence). J lost 5 bases, V lost 1 base, and 15 bases had no gene match. This CDR3 has 19 amino acids.

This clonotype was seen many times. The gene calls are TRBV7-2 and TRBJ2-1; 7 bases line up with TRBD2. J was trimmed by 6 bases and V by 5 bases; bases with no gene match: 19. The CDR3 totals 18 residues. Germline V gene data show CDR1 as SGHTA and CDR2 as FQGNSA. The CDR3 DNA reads TGTGCCAGCAGCGCCGGGGATGCTCGGGACTACTGGGGCAATGAGCAGTTCTTC. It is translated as CASSAGDARDYWGNEQFF.

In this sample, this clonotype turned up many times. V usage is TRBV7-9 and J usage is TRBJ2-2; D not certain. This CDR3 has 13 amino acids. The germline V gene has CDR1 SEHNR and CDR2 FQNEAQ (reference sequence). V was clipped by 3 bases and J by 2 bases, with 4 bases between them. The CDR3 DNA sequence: TGTGCCAGCAGCTTGGATAACACCGGGGAGCTGTTTTTT. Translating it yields CASSLDNTGELFF.

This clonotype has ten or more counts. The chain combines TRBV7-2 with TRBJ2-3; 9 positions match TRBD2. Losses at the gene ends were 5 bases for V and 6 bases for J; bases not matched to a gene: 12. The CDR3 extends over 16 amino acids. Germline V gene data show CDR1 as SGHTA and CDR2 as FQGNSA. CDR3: CASSPRLAGAEDTQYF. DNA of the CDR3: TGTGCCAGCAGCCCGCGTTTAGCGGGGGCCGAGGATACGCAGTATTTT.

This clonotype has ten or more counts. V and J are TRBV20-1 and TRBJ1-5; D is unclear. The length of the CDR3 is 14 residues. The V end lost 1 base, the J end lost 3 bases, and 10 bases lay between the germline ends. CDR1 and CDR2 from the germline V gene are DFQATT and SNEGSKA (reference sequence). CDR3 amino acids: CSARAFGANQPQHF. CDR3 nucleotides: TGCAGTGCTAGAGCTTTCGGCGCCAATCAGCCCCAGCATTTT.

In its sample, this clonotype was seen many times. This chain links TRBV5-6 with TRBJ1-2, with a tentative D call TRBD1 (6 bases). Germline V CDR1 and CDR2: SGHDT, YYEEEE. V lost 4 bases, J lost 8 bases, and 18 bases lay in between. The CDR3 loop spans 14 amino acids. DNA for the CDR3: TGTGCCAGCAGCCTAGGAACAGGGAGACTCGGCTACACCTTC. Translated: CASSLGTGRLGYTF.

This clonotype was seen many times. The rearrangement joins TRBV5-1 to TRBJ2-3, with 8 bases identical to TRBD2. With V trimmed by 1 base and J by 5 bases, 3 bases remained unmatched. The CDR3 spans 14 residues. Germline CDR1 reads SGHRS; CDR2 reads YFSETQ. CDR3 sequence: CASSLTGGQDTQYF. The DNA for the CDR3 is TGCGCCAGCAGCTTGACGGGGGGGCAAGATACGCAGTATTTT.

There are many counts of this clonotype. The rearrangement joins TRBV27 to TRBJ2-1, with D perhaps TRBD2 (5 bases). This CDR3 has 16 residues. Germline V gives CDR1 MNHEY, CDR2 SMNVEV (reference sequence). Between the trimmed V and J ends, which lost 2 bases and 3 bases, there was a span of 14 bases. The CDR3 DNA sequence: TGTGCCAGCAGTTTAGTTTCTAGCATGGGCTACAATGAGCAGTTCTTC. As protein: CASSLVSSMGYNEQFF.